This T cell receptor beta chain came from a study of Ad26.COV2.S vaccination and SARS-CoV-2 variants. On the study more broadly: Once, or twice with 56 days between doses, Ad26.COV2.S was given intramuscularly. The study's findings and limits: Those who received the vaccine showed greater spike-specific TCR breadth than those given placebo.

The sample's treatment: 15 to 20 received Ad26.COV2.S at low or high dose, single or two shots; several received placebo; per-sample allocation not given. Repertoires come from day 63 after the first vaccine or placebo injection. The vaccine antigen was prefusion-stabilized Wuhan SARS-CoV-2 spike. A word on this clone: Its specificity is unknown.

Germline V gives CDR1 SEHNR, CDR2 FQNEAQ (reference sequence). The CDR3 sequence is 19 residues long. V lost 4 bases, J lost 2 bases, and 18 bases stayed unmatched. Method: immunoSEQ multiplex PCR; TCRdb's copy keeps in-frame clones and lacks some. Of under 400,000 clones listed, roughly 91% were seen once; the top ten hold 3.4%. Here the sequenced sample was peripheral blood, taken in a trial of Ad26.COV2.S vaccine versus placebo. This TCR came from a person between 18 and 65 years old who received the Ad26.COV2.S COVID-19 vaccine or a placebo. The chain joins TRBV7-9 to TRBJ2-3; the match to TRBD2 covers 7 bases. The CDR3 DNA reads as TGTGCCAGCAGCTCTTATTCCCCCCCTTCTAGCGGATACACAGATACGCAGTATTTT. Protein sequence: CASSSYSPPSSGYTDTQYF.